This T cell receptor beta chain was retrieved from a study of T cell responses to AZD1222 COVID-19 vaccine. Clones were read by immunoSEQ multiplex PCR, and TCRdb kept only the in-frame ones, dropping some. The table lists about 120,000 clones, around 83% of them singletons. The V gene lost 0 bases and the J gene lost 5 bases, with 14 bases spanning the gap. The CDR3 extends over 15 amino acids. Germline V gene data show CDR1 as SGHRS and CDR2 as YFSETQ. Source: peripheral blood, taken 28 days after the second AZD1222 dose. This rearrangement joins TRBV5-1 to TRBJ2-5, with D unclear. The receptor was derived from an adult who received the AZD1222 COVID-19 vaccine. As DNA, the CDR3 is TGCGCCAGCAGCTTGGGATCCATAGCACGTGAGACCCAGTACTTC. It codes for CASSLGSIARETQYF.